This TCR beta chain appears in the sequencing data of a study of cytomegalovirus exposure and HLA in healthy donors. Study in general: From HLA-typed donors, an early data release held approximately 85 million unique TCRs. Study findings and constraints: One cluster of highly shared sequence variants probably arose as a sequencing artifact. It was 150 to 200 TCR beta chains that were listed as cytomegalovirus-associated. As was reported, the classifier diagnosed cytomegalovirus status with high specificity and sensitivity.

The PCR made use of 60 Vbeta and 13 Jbeta primers. Using immunoSEQ multiplex PCR, the repertoire was profiled, and TCRdb retains in-frame clones only, with some absent. Found here are 150,000 to 200,000 clones, roughly 80% of them singletons; the top ten hold around 8%. V was cut by 2 bases and J by 1 base, with 16 bases left in between. The CDR3 has 17 amino acids. The germline V gene has CDR1 SGHNT and CDR2 YYREEE (reference sequence). Notes on this clone: What it binds is not known.

This sequence was found in a woman aged 40 to 50 in good health and CMV-seropositive. The V call is TRBV5-4, the J call TRBJ1-3; D call uncertain. The sequenced sample consisted of PBMCs. The CDR3 loop is CASSFHGSTESGNTIYF. The CDR3 bases are TGTGCCAGCAGCTTCCACGGGAGTACCGAATCTGGAAACACCATATATTTT.